Each of the 9 T cell receptor beta chains below was sequenced from the same sample in a study of T cells after yellow fever vaccination. TCRdb re-called the 5' RACE reads with MiXCR, one entry per CDR3 protein. Among approximately 300,000 distinct CDR3 sequences listed, 10% to 15% were seen once. This specimen consisted of CD4+ T cells sorted from PBMCs, obtained 45 days after the yellow fever booster vaccination. The receptors here all came from a man aged 25 to 45 who received the YFV17D yellow fever vaccine.

This clonotype was recorded a few times. The J gene is TRBJ2-1, the V gene TRBV24-1; D unresolved. The V end was cut by 4 bases, the J end by 12 bases, with 9 bases between. Germline CDR1 and CDR2: KGHDR and SFDVKD. This CDR3 contains 11 residues. CDR3 loop: CATSDGPRQFF. For the CDR3, the DNA is TGTGCCACCAGTGACGGCCCTAGGCAGTTCTTC.

This clonotype was counted between two and nine times. This chain uses TRBV4-3 with TRBJ2-5; D may be TRBD2 (6 bases). V was pared by 4 bases and J by 3 bases, with 15 bases between. Per germline, CDR1 LGHNA and CDR2 YSLEER. This CDR3 region has 15 residues. Written as DNA, the CDR3 is TGCGCCAGCAGCCCGTCAGTGGGGGGTGAAGAGACCCAGTACTTC. Translated: CASSPSVGGEETQYF.

This clonotype was seen only a few times. This sequence joins TRBV4-3 and TRBJ2-1; 7 nucleotides line up with TRBD2. Germline values: CDR1 LGHNA, CDR2 YSLEER. V was pared by 6 bases and J by 6 bases, with 2 bases of the junction left unmatched. The CDR3 length is 12 residues. The CDR3 sequence: CASRGGSNEQFF. CDR3 in DNA: TGCGCCAGCAGGGGGGGGAGCAATGAGCAGTTCTTC.

The chain links TRBV5-1 to TRBJ2-7; 10 bases align to TRBD2. CDR3 length: 15 residues. CDR1 and CDR2 from the germline V gene are SGHRS and YFSETQ. V lost 0 bases to trimming and J lost 5 bases; unmatched junction nucleotides: 5. CDR3 amino acids: CASSLVLAGANEQYF. The CDR3, as DNA: TGCGCCAGCAGCTTGGTCCTAGCGGGAGCGAACGAGCAGTACTTC.

This clonotype was detected ten times or more. The chain carries TRBV4-3 and TRBJ2-3; 9 nucleotides agree with TRBD1. J gave up 15 bases and V 4 bases, and 11 bases lay outside the gene matches. The CDR3 covers 13 residues. CDR1 and CDR2 from the germline V gene are LGHNA and YSLEER. CDR3 loop: CASSPDNSGQGYF. The CDR3 DNA follows: TGCGCCAGCAGCCCCGATAACTCGGGACAGGGCTATTTT.

This CDR3 reads CASSPWDRGVEKLFF. CDR3 nucleotide sequence: TGTGCCAGCTCACCCTGGGACAGAGGCGTTGAAAAACTGTTTTTT. This sequence joins TRBV18 and TRBJ1-4; 7 nucleotides agree with TRBD1. Germline V gives CDR1 KGHSH, CDR2 LQKENI. The CDR3 covers 15 residues. V gave up 3 bases and J gave up 7 bases; unmatched junction bases: 8.

V is TRBV7-2 and J is TRBJ2-7; 8 bases align to TRBD2. Unmatched junction bases numbered 6, after V lost 0 bases and J lost 5 bases. Germline CDR1 and CDR2: SGHTA and FQGNSA. There are 15 residues in the CDR3. DNA of the CDR3: TGTGCCAGCAGCTTAGCTCGCGGGAGGAGGAACGAGCAGTACTTC. It encodes CASSLARGRRNEQYF.

This clonotype has ten or more counts. This chain links TRBV20-1 with TRBJ2-5, with a possible D match to TRBD2 (6 bases). The CDR3 contains 13 residues. CDR1 DFQATT and CDR2 SNEGSKA come from the germline V gene (reference sequence). V lost 6 bases and J 4 bases, leaving 15 bases between the germline ends. The CDR3 reads CSATGGGPETQYF. CDR3 sequence (DNA): TGCAGTGCAACTGGGGGAGGCCCAGAGACCCAGTACTTC.

The V call is TRBV7-2, the J call TRBJ1-3, with D perhaps TRBD1 (5 bases). Germline V gene sequence: CDR1 SGHTA, CDR2 FQGNSA. V lost 5 bases and J 3 bases, leaving 8 bases between the germline ends. CDR3 length equals 13 residues. The CDR3 nucleotides read TGTGCCAGCAGCACTAGGGGTGGAAACACCATATATTTT. Residues: CASSTRGGNTIYF.